This T cell receptor beta chain was obtained from a study of T cell repertoires in cytomegalovirus infection. About the study: HLA-B-restricted CMV epitopes that are well studied were used alongside recently identified HLA-C-restricted ones. Indications came from public TCR beta signatures; they pointed to CMV infection and to a matching HLA type.

Study-level points and caveats: CMV-specific HLA-C-restricted TCR beta clonotypes dominated the ex vivo response.

Many counts were recorded for this clonotype. Its antigen is undetermined. This CDR3 comprises 15 residues. Per the germline V gene, CDR1 is SGHVS and CDR2 is FQNEAQ. With 3 bases removed from V and 1 base from J, the gap between germline ends came to 10 bases. In TCRdb, the reads were re-called with MiXCR into one record per CDR3 protein. The sample lists tens of thousands of distinct CDR3 sequences, about half occurring once. The clonotype originates from a human donor in good health (CMV status not recorded). Some clones in this sample may be carry-over from other donors' samples. The material sequenced was CD8+ T cells from cultured PBMCs, taken from culture after CMV antigen stimulation. The chain uses TRBV7-8 and TRBJ2-1; weak D call: TRBD1 (6 bases). The CDR3 DNA follows: TGTGCCAGCAGCTTGTCAGGGGTATCCTACAATGAGCAGTTCTTC. Its protein is CASSLSGVSYNEQFF.